This note documents a single TCR beta chain sequence. This sample is drawn from a study of blood T cell repertoires in COVID-19. Looking at the study overall: The study drew acute and convalescent COVID-19 samples from the United States, Italy and Spain.

Participants, about 18 to 90 years old, spanned 24 US areas. Sequencing was performed with immunoSEQ multiplex PCR; in TCRdb, only in-frame clones are kept and a portion is missing. This table has about 220,000 clones, over 65% appearing once. The TCR comes from an older woman who had recovered from COVID-19. Sequencing was carried out using PBMCs or T cells enriched from blood (not recorded which).

CDR3 nucleotide sequence: TGTGCCAGCAGTGAAGTCAGGCCGGATGAAAAACTGTTTTTT. This translates into CASSEVRPDEKLFF. This sequence joins TRBV2 and TRBJ1-4; D not resolved. There are 14 residues in the CDR3. In germline, CDR1 is SNHLY, CDR2 FYNNEI. Trimming removed 1 base from V and 6 bases from J, with 9 bases in between.